This TCR beta chain emerged from a study of response to subunit inactivated influenza vaccine. Study-wide results and caveats: The authors put forward the suggestion that each seasonal influenza vaccination may bring in only a limited number of new T cells.

Each CDR3 protein gets one entry after TCRdb re-called the RT-PCR reads with MiXCR. The table includes more than 150,000 distinct CDR3 sequences, about 9.3% detected once. This clonotype has a handful of counts. Its matching antigen is unknown. The CDR3 runs to 11 residues. The germline V gene has CDR1 MNHEY and CDR2 SVGAGI. This clonotype was obtained from a man aged 50-59 years who received an inactivated influenza vaccine. The starting material was non-naive T cells sorted from PBMCs, obtained on the day of vaccination. The J gene is TRBJ2-7, the V gene TRBV6-5; 12 positions match TRBD1. Here the CDR3 reads CARDRGPEQYF. CDR3 nucleotide sequence: TGTGCACGGGACAGGGGGCCCGAGCAGTACTTC.